A selection of T cell receptor beta chains follows, all from one sample in a study of blood T cells in healthy people across ages. One entry per CDR3 protein, called by TCRdb with MiXCR from the 5' RACE reads. The sample carries around 1,500,000 distinct CDR3 sequences, approximately 42% recorded once. The sequenced sample was blood. These receptors were collected from a woman aged 18-29 years in good health. Both conserved end residues are part of each CDR3. Each record gives: clone size, V gene, D gene, J gene, CDR3 protein, CDR3 DNA. A D gene is named only where the DNA matches it firmly. Not every row has a clone size; where given, it reads once, few, many or a size class.

clone size: once; V gene: TRBV20-1; D gene: NA; J gene: TRBJ1-1; CDR3 protein: CSARMGSNTEAFF; CDR3 DNA: TGCAGTGCTAGAATGGGATCGAACACTGAAGCTTTCTTT
clone size: NA; V gene: TRBV3-1; D gene: NA; J gene: TRBJ2-4; CDR3 protein: CVSSQTYPHEQYF; CDR3 DNA: TGTGTCAGCAGCCAGACGTACCCCCATGAGCAGTACTTC
clone size: NA; V gene: TRBV30; D gene: NA; J gene: TRBJ2-7; CDR3 protein: CAWSALASYEQYF; CDR3 DNA: TGTGCCTGGAGTGCCCTAGCGTCCTACGAGCAGTACTTC
clone size: NA; V gene: TRBV28; D gene: NA; J gene: TRBJ2-6; CDR3 protein: CASTPEGISGANVPTF; CDR3 DNA: TGTGCCAGCACCCCAGAGGGTATCTCTGGGGCCAACGTCCCGACTTTC
clone size: NA; V gene: TRBV9; D gene: NA; J gene: TRBJ2-7; CDR3 protein: CASSATGTANYEQYF; CDR3 DNA: TGTGCCAGCAGCGCAACCGGGACGGCCAACTACGAGCAGTACTTC
clone size: few; V gene: TRBV5-1; D gene: NA; J gene: TRBJ2-3; CDR3 protein: CASSSDSLKDTQYF; CDR3 DNA: TGCGCCAGCAGCTCGGACAGCTTAAAGGATACGCAGTATTTT
clone size: NA; V gene: TRBV7-3; D gene: TRBD2; J gene: TRBJ2-7; CDR3 protein: CASSSLVLAGSSYNEQYF; CDR3 DNA: TGTGCCAGCAGCTCCCTTGTACTAGCGGGGAGCTCCTACAATGAGCAGTACTTC
clone size: NA; V gene: TRBV5-1; D gene: TRBD2; J gene: TRBJ2-7; CDR3 protein: CASSLEGLARKSSYEQYF; CDR3 DNA: TGCGCCAGCAGCTTGGAGGGACTAGCGAGAAAATCAAGCTACGAGCAGTACTTC
clone size: few; V gene: TRBV5-1; D gene: NA; J gene: TRBJ1-1; CDR3 protein: CASSPDSPNERDTEAFF; CDR3 DNA: TGCGCCAGCAGCCCGGACAGTCCAAACGAGAGGGACACTGAAGCTTTCTTT
clone size: many; V gene: TRBV5-1; D gene: TRBD1; J gene: TRBJ2-5; CDR3 protein: CASRGETQYF; CDR3 DNA: TGTGCCAGCAGGGGGGAGACCCAGTACTTC
clone size: NA; V gene: TRBV5-6; D gene: NA; J gene: TRBJ1-1; CDR3 protein: CASSGTAGGRTEAFF; CDR3 DNA: TGTGCCAGCAGCGGGACGGCGGGGGGACGCACTGAAGCTTTCTTT
clone size: few; V gene: TRBV7-9; D gene: TRBD1; J gene: TRBJ1-1; CDR3 protein: CASSLSTGNEAFF; CDR3 DNA: TGTGCCAGCAGCTTATCGACAGGGAATGAAGCTTTCTTT
clone size: NA; V gene: TRBV3-1; D gene: TRBD2; J gene: TRBJ2-5; CDR3 protein: CASSQDPWLAGVQETQYF; CDR3 DNA: TGTGCCAGCAGCCAAGATCCGTGGCTAGCGGGGGTCCAAGAGACCCAGTACTTC
clone size: many; V gene: TRBV12-3/TRBV12-4; D gene: TRBD2; J gene: TRBJ2-5; CDR3 protein: CASSLTSGAKGETQYF; CDR3 DNA: TGTGCCAGCAGTTTAACTAGCGGGGCCAAGGGGGAGACCCAGTACTTC
clone size: few; V gene: TRBV5-5; D gene: NA; J gene: TRBJ2-3; CDR3 protein: CASSLPRQKGTDTQYF; CDR3 DNA: TGTGCCAGCAGCTTGCCACGACAGAAGGGGACAGATACGCAGTATTTT
clone size: NA; V gene: TRBV27; D gene: NA; J gene: TRBJ2-3; CDR3 protein: CASSPGGGISTDTQYF; CDR3 DNA: TGTGCCAGCAGTCCCGGAGGTGGGATTAGCACAGATACGCAGTATTTT
clone size: many; V gene: TRBV3-1; D gene: NA; J gene: TRBJ1-1; CDR3 protein: CASGLWGQNTEAFF; CDR3 DNA: TGTGCCAGCGGACTTTGGGGACAGAACACTGAAGCTTTCTTT
clone size: NA; V gene: TRBV18; D gene: NA; J gene: TRBJ1-4; CDR3 protein: CASSPNRWRNEKLFF; CDR3 DNA: TGTGCCAGCTCACCCAACAGGTGGAGGAATGAAAAACTGTTTTTT
clone size: NA; V gene: TRBV21-1; D gene: NA; J gene: TRBJ2-7; CDR3 protein: CASSDPGLAGDSYNEQYF; CDR3 DNA: TGTGCCAGCAGCGACCCGGGACTAGCGGGGGACTCCTACAATGAGCAGTACTTC
clone size: NA; V gene: TRBV16; D gene: NA; J gene: TRBJ2-7; CDR3 protein: CASSQSNYEQYF; CDR3 DNA: TGTGCCAGCAGCCAATCGAACTACGAGCAGTACTTC
clone size: few; V gene: TRBV12-5; D gene: NA; J gene: TRBJ1-2; CDR3 protein: CASGFSEARRAGGYTF; CDR3 DNA: TGTGCTAGTGGTTTTAGTGAGGCTCGCAGGGCAGGGGGCTACACCTTC
clone size: few; V gene: TRBV11-2; D gene: NA; J gene: TRBJ2-2; CDR3 protein: CASSLDDRGNGELFF; CDR3 DNA: TGTGCCAGCAGCTTAGATGATCGAGGAAACGGGGAGCTGTTTTTT